This T cell receptor beta chain was identified in a study of blood T cell repertoires in COVID-19. The assay was immunoSEQ multiplex PCR, and TCRdb's table has in-frame clones only and misses some. The profile shows some 230,000 clones, around 86% of them singletons. The sample holds one count of this clone. The sequenced sample consisted of peripheral blood. The TCR was taken from a woman between 50 and 59 years old with COVID-19, enrolled during active disease.

Here the CDR3 reads CASSSPDREEKLFF. CDR3 nucleotides: TGTGCCAGCAGCTCCCCAGACAGGGAGGAAAAACTGTTTTTT. The chain links TRBV7-8 to TRBJ1-4, with 7 positions matching TRBD1. J was trimmed by 8 bases and V by 4 bases; bases with no gene match: 7. The germline V gene has CDR1 SGHVS and CDR2 FQNEAQ. CDR3 size: 14 residues.